This T cell receptor beta chain was obtained from a study of cytomegalovirus exposure and HLA in healthy donors. This CDR3 spans 16 amino acids. Germline V gives CDR1 SGHVS, CDR2 FQNEAQ. V was pared by 3 bases and J by 6 bases, with 9 bases of the junction left unmatched. The primer mix had 60 Vbeta and 13 Jbeta primers. The table came from immunoSEQ multiplex PCR; TCRdb's copy has only in-frame clones and leaves some out. In the table there are about 100,000 clones, 79% of which are singletons. Points on this clone: Its antigen is not known.

Study-level points and caveats: The authors reported that TCR beta sequences could predict HLA-A and HLA-B alleles. These predictions were accurate for most subjects in the first cohort.

Though nominally healthy at sampling, donors likely had unrecorded immune exposures. The sequence derives from a female donor in good health and CMV-seropositive. The chain uses TRBV7-8 and TRBJ2-7; 12 nucleotides align to TRBD1. The source material was PBMCs. The chain's CDR3 is CASSFRGGTGGAEQYF. CDR3 coding DNA: TGTGCCAGCAGCTTCCGGGGGGGGACAGGGGGCGCCGAGCAGTACTTC.